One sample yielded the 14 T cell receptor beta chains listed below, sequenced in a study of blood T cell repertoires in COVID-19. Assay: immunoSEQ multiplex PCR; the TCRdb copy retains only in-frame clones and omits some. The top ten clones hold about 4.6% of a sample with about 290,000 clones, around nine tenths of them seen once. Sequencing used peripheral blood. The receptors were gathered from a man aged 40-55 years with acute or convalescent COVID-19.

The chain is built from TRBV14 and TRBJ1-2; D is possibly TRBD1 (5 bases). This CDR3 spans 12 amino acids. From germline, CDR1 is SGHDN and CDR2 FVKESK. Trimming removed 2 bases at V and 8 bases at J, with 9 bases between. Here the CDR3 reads CASSQSQGGYTF. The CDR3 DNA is TGTGCCAGCAGCCAAAGTCAGGGAGGCTACACCTTC.

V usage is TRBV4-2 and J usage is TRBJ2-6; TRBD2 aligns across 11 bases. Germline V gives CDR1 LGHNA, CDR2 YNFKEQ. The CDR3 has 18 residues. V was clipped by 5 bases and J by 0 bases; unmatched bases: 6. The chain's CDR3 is CASSTGTSGYSGANVLTF. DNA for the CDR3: TGTGCCAGCAGCACAGGGACTAGCGGTTACTCTGGGGCCAACGTCCTGACTTTC.

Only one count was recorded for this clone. The CDR3: CASSLGSNEKLFF. CDR3 DNA: TGCGCCAGCAGCTTGGGTTCGAATGAAAAACTGTTTTTT. The chain is built from TRBV5-1 and TRBJ1-4; D gene uncertain. CDR1 is SGHRS, CDR2 YFSETQ, per germline. The CDR3 covers 13 residues. The V end lost 0 bases, the J end lost 5 bases, and 5 bases lay between the germline ends. Drawing the rest from reference TRBV5-1 and TRBJ1-4, the complete variable domain is KAGVTQTPRYLIKTRGQQVTLSCSPISGHRSVSWYQQTPGQGLQFLFEYFSETQRNKGNFPGRFSGRQFSNSRSEMNVSTLELGDSALYLCASSLGSNEKLFFGSGTQLSVL.

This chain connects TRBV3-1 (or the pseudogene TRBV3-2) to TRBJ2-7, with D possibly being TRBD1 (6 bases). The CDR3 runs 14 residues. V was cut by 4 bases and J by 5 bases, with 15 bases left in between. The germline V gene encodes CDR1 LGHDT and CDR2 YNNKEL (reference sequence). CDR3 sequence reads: CASSRTYQGNEQYF. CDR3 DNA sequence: TGTGCCAGCAGCCGCACATACCAGGGGAACGAGCAGTACTTC.

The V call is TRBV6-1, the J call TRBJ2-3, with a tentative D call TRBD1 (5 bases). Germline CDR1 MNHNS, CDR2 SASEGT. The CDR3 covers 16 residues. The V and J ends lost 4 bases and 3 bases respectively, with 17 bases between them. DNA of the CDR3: TGTGCCAGCAGTGTTATATACATCCCAGGGACAGATACGCAGTATTTT. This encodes CASSVIYIPGTDTQYF.

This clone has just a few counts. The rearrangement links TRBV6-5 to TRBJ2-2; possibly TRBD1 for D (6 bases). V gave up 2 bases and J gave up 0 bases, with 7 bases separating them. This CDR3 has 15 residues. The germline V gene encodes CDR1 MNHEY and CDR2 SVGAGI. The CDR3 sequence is CASSYGTTNTGELFF. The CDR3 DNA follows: TGTGCCAGCAGTTACGGGACAACGAACACCGGGGAGCTGTTTTTT.

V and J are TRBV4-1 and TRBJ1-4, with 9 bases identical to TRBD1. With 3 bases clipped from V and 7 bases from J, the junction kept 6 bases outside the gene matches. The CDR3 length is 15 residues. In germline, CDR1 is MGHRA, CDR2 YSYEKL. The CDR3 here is CASSQDRGWGEKLFF. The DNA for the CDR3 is TGCGCCAGCAGCCAGGACAGGGGATGGGGTGAAAAACTGTTTTTT.

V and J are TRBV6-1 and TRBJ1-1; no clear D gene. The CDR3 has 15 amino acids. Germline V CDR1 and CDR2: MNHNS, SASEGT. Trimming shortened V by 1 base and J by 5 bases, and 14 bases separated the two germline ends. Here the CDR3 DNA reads TGTGCCAGCAGTGAAGTACTGCCCAGGCGAACTGAAGCTTTCTTT. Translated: CASSEVLPRRTEAFF.

The CDR3 loop reads CAWTMTGDDSPLHF. The DNA of the CDR3 is TGTGCCTGGACCATGACAGGGGATGACTCACCCCTCCACTTT. The gene calls are TRBV30 and TRBJ1-6; TRBD1 aligns across 8 bases. Germline trimming cut 4 bases from V and 10 bases from J; bases unmatched to any gene: 9. Germline V gives CDR1 GTSNPN, CDR2 SVGIG (reference sequence). The CDR3 totals 14 residues.

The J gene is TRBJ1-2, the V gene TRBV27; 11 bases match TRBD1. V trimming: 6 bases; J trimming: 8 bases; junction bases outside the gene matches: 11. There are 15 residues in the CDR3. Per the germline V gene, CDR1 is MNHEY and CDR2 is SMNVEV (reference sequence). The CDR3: CASRPTGTGGRGYTF. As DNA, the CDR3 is TGTGCCAGCAGGCCTACCGGGACAGGGGGAAGGGGCTACACCTTC.

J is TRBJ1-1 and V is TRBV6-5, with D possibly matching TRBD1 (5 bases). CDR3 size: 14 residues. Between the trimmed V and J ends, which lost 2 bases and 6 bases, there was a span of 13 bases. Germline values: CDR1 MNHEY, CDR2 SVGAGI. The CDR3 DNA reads TGTGCCAGCAGTTACCTCCGGGGGTTCGCTGAAGCTTTCTTT. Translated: CASSYLRGFAEAFF.

The CDR3 region is CAWSVTRNEAFF. The CDR3 nucleotides read TGTGCCTGGAGTGTTACCAGAAATGAAGCTTTCTTT. The chain employs TRBV30 and TRBJ1-1, with unresolved D. This CDR3 is 12 amino acids long. Germline CDR1 GTSNPN, CDR2 SVGIG (reference sequence). Trimming took off 0 bases at V and 7 bases at J, with 9 bases between the two ends. Drawing the rest from reference TRBV30 and TRBJ1-1, the complete variable domain is SQTIHQWPATLVQPVGSPLSLECTVEGTSNPNLYWYRQAAGRGLQLLFYSVGIGQISSEVPQNLSASRPQDRQFILSSKKLLLSDSGFYLCAWSVTRNEAFFGQGTRLTVV.

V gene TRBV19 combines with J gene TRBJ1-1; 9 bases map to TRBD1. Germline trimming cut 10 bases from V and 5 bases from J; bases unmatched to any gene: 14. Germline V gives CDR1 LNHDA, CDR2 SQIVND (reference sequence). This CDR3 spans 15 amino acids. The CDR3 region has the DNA TGTGCCACCCTACCGAACAGGGGGCTAAAAACTGAAGCTTTCTTT. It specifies CATLPNRGLKTEAFF.

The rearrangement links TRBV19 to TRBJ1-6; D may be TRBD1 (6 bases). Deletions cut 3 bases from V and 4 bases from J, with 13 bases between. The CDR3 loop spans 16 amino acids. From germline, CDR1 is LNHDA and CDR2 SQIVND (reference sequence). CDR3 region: CASSITIQGYNSPLHF. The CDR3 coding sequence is TGTGCCAGTAGTATCACAATACAGGGTTATAATTCACCCCTCCACTTT.